This T cell receptor (beta chain) was captured in a study of post-analysis software for immune sequencing data. Overall study context: Patients had relapsing-remitting, secondary progressive or progressive-relapsing multiple sclerosis; some lacked subtype. Broader study findings: By F measure, samples from a shared preparation batch strongly co-clustered. Controls had significantly higher normalized Chao1 diversity than multiple sclerosis patients.

A note on this clonotype: Antigen unknown.

TCR beta cDNA libraries had unique molecular identifiers. A population of about 0.95 to 10 million T cells gave rise to roughly 0.5 million cDNA molecules. MiXCR was run by TCRdb on the PCR reads, yielding one entry per CDR3 protein. The sample contains approximately 730,000 distinct CDR3 sequences, 40% to 55% of which appear only once. The sequencing sample was made of blood. The source of this sequence is a girl aged 5 to 17 with multiple sclerosis.

This chain's CDR3 is CASRTGRSGGFEQYF. Written as DNA, the CDR3 is TGTGCCAGCCGTACGGGCCGCTCGGGGGGTTTCGAGCAGTACTTC. V is TRBV27 and J is TRBJ2-7; 7 positions match TRBD2. The germline V gene has CDR1 MNHEY and CDR2 SMNVEV (reference sequence). The ends lost 8 bases at V and 6 bases at J; junction bases unmatched: 16. There are 15 residues in the CDR3.